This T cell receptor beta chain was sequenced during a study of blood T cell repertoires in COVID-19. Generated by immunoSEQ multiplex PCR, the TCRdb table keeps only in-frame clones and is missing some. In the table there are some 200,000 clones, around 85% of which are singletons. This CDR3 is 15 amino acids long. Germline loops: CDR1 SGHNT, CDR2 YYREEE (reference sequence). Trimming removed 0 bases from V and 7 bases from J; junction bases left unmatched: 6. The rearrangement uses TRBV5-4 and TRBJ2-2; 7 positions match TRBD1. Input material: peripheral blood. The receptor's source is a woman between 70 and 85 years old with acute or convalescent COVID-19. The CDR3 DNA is TGTGCCAGCAGCTTGGGACAGGGAATTAGCGGGGAGCTGTTTTTT. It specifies CASSLGQGISGELFF.